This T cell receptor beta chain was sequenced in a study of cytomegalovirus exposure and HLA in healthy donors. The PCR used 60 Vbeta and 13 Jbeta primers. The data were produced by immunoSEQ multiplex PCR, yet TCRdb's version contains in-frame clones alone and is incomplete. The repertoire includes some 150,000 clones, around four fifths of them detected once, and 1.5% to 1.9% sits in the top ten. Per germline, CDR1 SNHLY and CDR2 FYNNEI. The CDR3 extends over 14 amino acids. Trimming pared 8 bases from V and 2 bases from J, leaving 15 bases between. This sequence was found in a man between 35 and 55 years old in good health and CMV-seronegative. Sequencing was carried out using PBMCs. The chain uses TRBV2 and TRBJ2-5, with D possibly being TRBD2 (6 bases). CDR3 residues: CASLVGGDQETQYF. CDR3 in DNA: TGTGCCAGCTTAGTGGGCGGGGATCAAGAGACCCAGTACTTC.